The rows below give T cell receptor beta chains drawn from one sample of a study of cytomegalovirus exposure and HLA in healthy donors. Sequencing used immunoSEQ multiplex PCR; TCRdb keeps in-frame clones, though not all of them. Of over 55,000 clones in the sample, around three quarters were seen once. Input material: PBMCs. The receptors shown here come from a woman between 45 and 60 years old in good health and CMV-seropositive. The CDR3 runs from the conserved cysteine through the conserved F or W. The D gene is left open where the match is weak. Clone size, where shown, is once, few, many, or a class for clones that have expanded.

j_call clone_size v_call d_call cdr3_aa cdr3_nt
TRBJ1-4 NA TRBV30 NA CAWRVPVGEKLFF TGTGCCTGGAGAGTTCCGGTCGGTGAAAAACTGTTTTTT
TRBJ1-2 NA TRBV7-8 NA CASSPQQAPGYTF TGTGCCAGCAGCCCTCAACAGGCCCCCGGCTACACCTTC
TRBJ2-1 NA TRBV11-2 TRBD1 CASSLWGQGVNEQFF TGTGCCAGCAGCTTATGGGGACAGGGGGTGAATGAGCAGTTCTTC
TRBJ2-2 NA TRBV6-1 TRBD1 CASSGRTGRNTGELFF TGTGCCAGCAGTGGAAGGACAGGAAGGAACACCGGGGAGCTGTTTTTT
TRBJ2-7 NA TRBV10-3 TRBD2 CAILSGAYEQYF TGTGCCATCTTGAGCGGGGCCTACGAGCAGTACTTC
TRBJ2-1 once TRBV14 TRBD1 CASSEGQVKYNEQFF TGTGCCAGCAGCGAGGGACAGGTGAAATACAATGAGCAGTTCTTC
TRBJ1-2 NA TRBV27 NA CASSFVQGYGYTF TGTGCCAGCAGTTTTGTACAGGGCTATGGCTACACCTTC
TRBJ2-5 NA TRBV7-2 TRBD1 CASSTGQGFQETQYF TGTGCCAGCAGCACCGGACAGGGATTCCAAGAGACCCAGTACTTC
TRBJ1-2 NA TRBV7-9 TRBD1 CASSSTGGTYGYTF TGTGCCAGCAGCTCCACAGGGGGCACCTATGGCTACACCTTC
TRBJ1-5 NA TRBV27 NA CASSPNVVGGNQPQHF TGTGCCAGCAGCCCCAATGTGGTGGGGGGAAATCAGCCCCAGCATTTT
TRBJ2-1 NA TRBV6-5 TRBD2 CASIPGASGDNEQFF TGTGCCAGCATCCCCGGGGCTAGCGGGGACAATGAGCAGTTCTTC
TRBJ1-5 NA TRBV7-2 NA CASSRDRTSNQPQHF TGTGCCAGCAGCAGAGACAGGACTAGCAATCAGCCCCAGCATTTT
TRBJ2-6 NA TRBV19 NA CASSIAGVTYGANVLTF TGTGCCAGTAGTATAGCCGGGGTTACGTACGGGGCCAACGTCCTGACTTTC
TRBJ1-3 NA TRBV28 NA CASSSHEGSGNTIYF TGTGCCAGCAGCTCCCATGAGGGCTCTGGAAACACCATATATTTT
TRBJ1-1 NA TRBV7-2 NA CASSSSTVNTEAFF TGTGCCAGCAGCTCGTCGACTGTGAACACTGAAGCTTTCTTT
TRBJ2-7 NA TRBV27 TRBD2 CASSLSASGSYEQYF TGTGCCAGCAGTTTATCCGCTAGCGGTTCCTACGAGCAGTACTTC
TRBJ2-3 NA TRBV10-2 TRBD1 CASLEDRDDTDTQYF TGCGCCAGCTTGGAGGACAGGGATGACACAGATACGCAGTATTTT
TRBJ2-3 NA TRBV13 TRBD2 CASSLGAGTDTQYF TGTGCCAGCAGCTTAGGAGCGGGAACAGATACGCAGTATTTT
TRBJ2-7 NA TRBV18 NA CASSPNLNSEQYF TGTGCCAGCTCACCAAACCTGAATAGCGAGCAGTACTTC
TRBJ1-3 NA TRBV4-2 NA CASSQAVQFSGNTIYF TGTGCCAGCAGCCAAGCAGTTCAGTTCTCTGGAAACACCATATATTTT
TRBJ2-3 NA TRBV7-6 TRBD2 CASSLVAGGTTDTQYF TGTGCCAGCAGCTTAGTAGCGGGGGGGACAACAGATACGCAGTATTTT
TRBJ1-3 NA TRBV30 NA CAWIGYRNSGNTIYF TGTGCCTGGATCGGTTACAGGAACTCTGGAAACACCATATATTTT
TRBJ2-1 NA TRBV6-5 NA CASRVRYSYNEQFF TGTGCCAGTAGAGTCAGGTACTCCTACAATGAGCAGTTCTTC
TRBJ2-1 once TRBV15 TRBD1 CATSRDIGTGVYNEQFF TGTGCCACCAGCAGAGATATTGGGACAGGGGTATACAATGAGCAGTTCTTC
TRBJ2-5 few TRBV6-6 NA CAATLTGQETQYF TGTGCCGCCACTCTGACAGGCCAAGAGACCCAGTACTTC
TRBJ2-4 NA TRBV29-1 NA CSGRRVQGSKNIQYF TGCAGCGGACGCCGTGTGCAGGGGTCCAAAAACATTCAGTACTTC
TRBJ2-4 NA TRBV4-1 NA CASSQDGAYKNIQYF TGCGCCAGCAGCCAAGACGGAGCCTACAAAAACATTCAGTACTTC